The clone carrying this TCR beta chain occurred a few times. Antigen: not known. Germline V CDR1 and CDR2: SGHTS, YDEGEE. This CDR3 is 15 amino acids long. Trimming at V came to 5 bases and at J to 6 bases, leaving 9 bases not matched to a gene. The data are from a study of cytomegalovirus exposure and HLA in healthy donors. PCR employed 60 Vbeta and 13 Jbeta primers. Authors' methods: In a later analysis, of 79 million or so unique beta chains, about 12 million appeared in at least two donors. Sequenced by immunoSEQ multiplex PCR; TCRdb stores in-frame clones only, minus some. The V and J calls and clone size come from that table; D and trimming were worked out from the DNA. The sample carries about 200,000 clones, roughly three quarters recorded once. Study results and limitations: In vitro work confirmed that a few CMV-associated chains recognize CMV antigens. A later analysis associated roughly 15,000 TCR beta sequences with HLA alleles at a 0.05 false discovery rate.

The sample consisted of PBMCs. This chain joins TRBV5-8 and TRBJ1-5; 9 bases are a match to TRBD1. The receptor was isolated from a man in his fifties or sixties in good health and CMV-seronegative. In nucleotides, the CDR3 is TGTGCCAGCAGGTACCGCGGACAGGGGCCTCAGCCCCAGCATTTT. It yields the protein CASRYRGQGPQPQHF.